A selection of T cell receptor beta chains follows, all from one sample in a study of blood T cell repertoires in COVID-19. TCRdb's table, derived via immunoSEQ multiplex PCR, lists solely in-frame clones and lacks some. The table has about 190,000 clones, under 80% seen once. The sequencing sample was made of peripheral blood. Every receptor here comes from a man aged 45 to 65 who had recovered from COVID-19. Each CDR3 is given with its conserved first and last residue. D genes are given only for firm matches. For some rows the clone size is stated as once, few or many, or as a class when expanded; others skip it.

v_gene	d_gene	abundance	j_gene	CDR3aa	CDR3nt
TRBV30	TRBD1	NA	TRBJ2-2	CACPGDRYTGELFF	TGTGCCTGCCCTGGGGACAGATACACCGGGGAGCTGTTTTTT
TRBV7-8	TRBD1	NA	TRBJ1-3	CASSAPPDRAPLIGPGNTIYF	TGTGCCAGCAGCGCCCCTCCCGACAGGGCGCCCCTGATCGGACCTGGAAACACCATATATTTT
TRBV11-2	TRBD1	once	TRBJ2-5	CASSLTGGQGETQYF	TGTGCCAGCAGCCTGACAGGGGGACAGGGAGAGACCCAGTACTTC
TRBV28	TRBD2	NA	TRBJ2-7	CASRLSGASYEQYF	TGTGCCAGCAGGCTAAGCGGGGCGTCCTACGAGCAGTACTTC
TRBV5-1	NA	NA	TRBJ1-2	CASSFFLPSDGYTF	TGCGCCAGCAGCTTTTTCCTCCCGTCTGATGGCTACACCTTC
TRBV28	NA	NA	TRBJ1-2	CASSQANYGYTF	TGTGCCAGCAGTCAAGCTAATTATGGCTACACCTTC
TRBV7-2	NA	NA	TRBJ2-7	CASSRSRQLYEQYF	TGTGCCAGCAGCCGGTCTCGACAGCTCTACGAGCAGTACTTC
TRBV3-1/TRBV3-2	TRBD2	NA	TRBJ2-3	CASSPTSGIATDTQYF	TGTGCCAGCAGCCCGACTAGCGGAATAGCAACAGATACGCAGTATTTT
TRBV24-1	TRBD2	NA	TRBJ2-5	CATGTSGQETQYF	TGTGCCACCGGGACTAGCGGTCAAGAGACCCAGTACTTC
TRBV4-2	NA	NA	TRBJ1-2	CASSQEAFSSNYGYTF	TGTGCCAGCAGCCAAGAAGCTTTTAGCTCTAACTATGGCTACACCTTC
TRBV11-3	TRBD1	NA	TRBJ1-2	CASSAEQGYGYTF	TGTGCCAGCAGCGCGGAACAGGGGTATGGCTACACCTTC
TRBV19	TRBD2	NA	TRBJ2-7	CASSQLAGLGEQYF	TGTGCCAGTAGTCAACTAGCGGGATTGGGAGAGCAGTACTTC
TRBV6-5	TRBD1	once	TRBJ2-7	CASRLGTGGYEQYF	TGTGCCAGCCGTTTAGGGACAGGGGGCTACGAGCAGTACTTC
TRBV28	TRBD1	NA	TRBJ1-4	CASSQITTRGRGNEKLFF	TGTGCCAGCAGCCAAATAACGACGAGGGGGCGAGGGAATGAAAAACTGTTTTTT
TRBV12-3/TRBV12-4	NA	NA	TRBJ1-1	CASSFPGTEAFF	TGTGCCAGCAGCTTTCCCGGGACAGAAGCTTTCTTT
TRBV7-2	NA	NA	TRBJ1-2	CASSFSSGNRANYGYTF	TGTGCCAGCAGCTTCTCGTCGGGGAATAGAGCTAACTATGGCTACACCTTC
TRBV7-2	NA	NA	TRBJ2-7	CASSFAGFEQYF	TGTGCCAGCAGCTTCGCAGGGTTCGAGCAGTACTTC
TRBV28	TRBD2	NA	TRBJ2-7	CASSSPGLDYEQYF	TGTGCCAGCAGCTCTCCGGGACTAGATTACGAGCAGTACTTC
TRBV4-3	NA	many	TRBJ2-3	CASSQRGTHTDTQYF	TGCGCCAGCAGCCAAAGGGGGACACACACAGATACGCAGTATTTT
TRBV29-1	NA	few	TRBJ2-3	CSVSETTGADTQYF	TGCAGCGTTTCGGAGACTACGGGGGCAGATACGCAGTATTTT
TRBV6-1	NA	NA	TRBJ2-2	CASSEGTDRSGELFF	TGTGCCAGCAGTGAAGGGACCGACAGGTCCGGGGAGCTGTTTTTT
TRBV28	TRBD1	NA	TRBJ1-2	CASSGDRGFNYGYTF	TGTGCCAGCAGTGGGGACAGGGGATTTAACTATGGCTACACCTTC
TRBV5-1	TRBD2	few	TRBJ2-5	CASSKALAGGKTQYF	TGCGCCAGCAGCAAAGCCCTAGCGGGCGGAAAGACCCAGTACTTC
TRBV6-5	NA	NA	TRBJ1-4	CASSYVTGGKLFF	TGTGCCAGCAGTTACGTGACTGGCGGAAAACTGTTTTTT
TRBV19	NA	NA	TRBJ1-5	CATQGPLYSNQPQHF	TGTGCTACACAGGGTCCCCTATATAGCAATCAGCCCCAGCATTTT
TRBV29-1	NA	NA	TRBJ2-7	CSVAGKWGYEQYF	TGCAGCGTTGCAGGGAAGTGGGGCTACGAGCAGTACTTC
TRBV11-2	NA	NA	TRBJ2-7	CASSPPQTGSYEQYF	TGTGCCAGCAGCCCGCCTCAGACAGGCTCCTACGAGCAGTACTTC
TRBV18	NA	NA	TRBJ2-7	CASSPTQRTSYEQYF	TGTGCCAGCTCACCAACGCAGCGGACCTCCTACGAGCAGTACTTC
TRBV7-3	NA	NA	TRBJ2-1	CASTPAQGHTPYNEQFF	TGTGCCAGCACCCCCGCCCAGGGACATACCCCATACAATGAGCAGTTCTTC
TRBV27	NA	NA	TRBJ2-1	CASSMTRGSYNEQFF	TGTGCCAGCAGTATGACCCGGGGCTCCTACAATGAGCAGTTCTTC
TRBV9	NA	NA	TRBJ2-5	CASSQALAGTQYF	TGTGCCAGCAGCCAAGCGTTAGCCGGGACCCAGTACTTC
TRBV1	NA	NA	TRBJ1-5	CTSSQDRGWGSNQPQHF	TGCACCAGCAGCCAAGATCGGGGGTGGGGGAGCAATCAGCCCCAGCATTTT
TRBV28	TRBD1	NA	TRBJ1-5	CASSRGTGVNQPQHF	TGTGCCAGCAGCCGCGGGACAGGGGTCAATCAGCCCCAGCATTTT
TRBV10-3	TRBD2	NA	TRBJ2-3	CAITKNVGGRASTDTQYF	TGTGCCATCACCAAAAACGTAGGCGGGAGGGCTAGCACAGATACGCAGTATTTT
TRBV4-2	TRBD2	NA	TRBJ2-2	CASSQASGRTFGRTGELFF	TGTGCCAGCAGCCAGGCTAGCGGGAGGACCTTCGGTAGGACCGGGGAGCTGTTTTTT
TRBV6-2/TRBV6-3	TRBD2	NA	TRBJ2-7	CASSSNIGLAGTSYEQYF	TGTGCCAGCAGTTCAAACATCGGACTAGCGGGAACTTCCTACGAGCAGTACTTC
TRBV7-8	NA	NA	TRBJ2-2	CASSFEFNTGELFF	TGTGCCAGCAGCTTCGAGTTTAACACCGGGGAGCTGTTTTTT
TRBV19	NA	NA	TRBJ2-3	CASSARGTRVTDTQYF	TGTGCCAGTAGTGCACGTGGGACTCGGGTCACAGATACGCAGTATTTT
TRBV7-9	TRBD1	NA	TRBJ2-1	CASSPTGGEQFF	TGTGCCAGCAGCCCGACAGGGGGCGAGCAGTTCTTC
TRBV6-5	TRBD1	NA	TRBJ1-6	CASSYRSGGETPLHF	TGTGCCAGCAGTTACAGGTCAGGGGGCGAAACACCCCTCCACTTT
TRBV3-1/TRBV3-2	TRBD2	few	TRBJ2-7	CASSQWGLAGGGEQYF	TGTGCCAGCAGCCAATGGGGACTAGCGGGAGGCGGCGAGCAGTACTTC
TRBV9	NA	NA	TRBJ2-1	CASSVGDNEQFF	TGTGCCAGCAGCGTAGGAGACAATGAGCAGTTCTTC
TRBV5-4	NA	NA	TRBJ2-7	CASSLFSGSSYEQYF	TGTGCCAGCAGCTTGTTCTCTGGGAGCAGCTACGAGCAGTACTTC
TRBV24-1	NA	NA	TRBJ2-5	CATSDPRYRETQYF	TGTGCCACCAGTGACCCACGGTACCGTGAGACCCAGTACTTC
TRBV19	TRBD2	NA	TRBJ2-7	CASSPWTSGSNYEQYF	TGTGCCAGTAGTCCCTGGACTAGCGGGAGCAACTACGAGCAGTACTTC
TRBV29-1	NA	once	TRBJ1-2	CSVDRGGYGYTF	TGCAGCGTTGATCGGGGGGGCTATGGCTACACCTTC
TRBV5-4	TRBD1	NA	TRBJ1-4	CASSQGQGPGNEKLFF	TGTGCCAGCAGCCAAGGACAGGGCCCGGGTAATGAAAAACTGTTTTTT
TRBV11-1	NA	NA	TRBJ2-3	CASSPQALSTDTQYF	TGTGCCAGCAGCCCCCAGGCCCTTAGCACAGATACGCAGTATTTT
TRBV3-1/TRBV3-2	NA	NA	TRBJ1-3	CASSQDRNRANTIYF	TGTGCCAGCAGCCAAGATAGGAACAGAGCCAACACCATATATTTT
TRBV7-9	NA	few	TRBJ1-2	CASSTAGGNYGYTF	TGTGCCAGCAGCACCGCGGGGGGCAACTATGGCTACACCTTC
TRBV5-6	TRBD1	NA	TRBJ1-6	CASSPWDRYSPLHF	TGTGCCAGCAGCCCCTGGGACAGATATTCACCCCTCCACTTT
TRBV30	NA	NA	TRBJ2-7	CAWSGGGEQYF	TGTGCCTGGAGTGGAGGGGGCGAGCAGTACTTC
TRBV21-1	NA	once	TRBJ2-3	CASSVHTGKRTDTQYF	TGTGCCAGCAGCGTCCATACAGGGAAGCGGACAGATACGCAGTATTTT
TRBV6-5	NA	NA	TRBJ1-3	CASSYSVFSGNTIYF	TGTGCCAGCAGTTACTCCGTTTTCTCTGGAAACACCATATATTTT
TRBV29-1	NA	few	TRBJ2-7	CSVGGSGSEAWEYF	TGCAGCGTTGGAGGATCCGGGAGTGAAGCTTGGGAGTACTTC